This paragraph reports one T cell receptor (beta chain). Libraries were prepared by immunoSEQ multiplex PCR; TCRdb keeps only in-frame clonotypes and omits some of them. The sample holds about 83,000 clones, about 91% seen once. V gave up 2 bases and J gave up 1 base, with 10 bases separating them. From germline, CDR1 is MNHNY and CDR2 SVGAGI (reference sequence). The CDR3 has 15 residues. These data come from a study of technical replicates of blood from a handful of donors. The source of this sequence is a human donor in good health. V usage is TRBV6-6 and J usage is TRBJ2-3; a possible D gene is TRBD1 (6 bases). The sample was T cells isolated from PBMCs. For the CDR3, the DNA is TGTGCCAGCAGTTACGACAGGTTGGGCACAGATACGCAGTATTTT. Translating gives CASSYDRLGTDTQYF.